Below, one TCR beta chain is given with its context. This entry is derived from a study of OX40 agonist ivuxolimab in advanced cancers. Trimming at V came to 3 bases and at J to 1 base, leaving 18 bases not matched to a gene. This CDR3 region has 20 residues. Germline V CDR1 and CDR2: GTSNPN, SVGIG (reference sequence). Method: immunoSEQ multiplex PCR; TCRdb's copy keeps in-frame clones and lacks some. The sample yields 55,000 to 80,000 clones, nearly 90% seen once. The chain employs TRBV30 and TRBJ2-3, with 11 bases aligning to TRBD1. The sequence was collected from an adult with an advanced solid tumor such as melanoma, head and neck, liver or kidney cancer. The sample in question was CD4+ or CD8+ T cells sorted from blood, obtained in a trial of the OX40 agonist ivuxolimab. The CDR3 loop is CAWRTSDRGLAEGCTDTQYF. The CDR3 region has the DNA TGTGCCTGGAGGACCTCGGACAGGGGGCTGGCGGAGGGGTGCACAGATACGCAGTATTTT.